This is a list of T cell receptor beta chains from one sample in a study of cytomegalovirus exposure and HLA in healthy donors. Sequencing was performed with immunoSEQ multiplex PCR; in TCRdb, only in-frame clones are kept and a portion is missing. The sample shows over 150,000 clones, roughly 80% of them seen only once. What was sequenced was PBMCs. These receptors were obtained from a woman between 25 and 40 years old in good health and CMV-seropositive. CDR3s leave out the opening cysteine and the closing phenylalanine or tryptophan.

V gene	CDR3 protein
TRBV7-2	ASSFQNRNSPLH
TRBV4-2	ASSQVPPGRGEETQY
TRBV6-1	ASIGSGGGQF
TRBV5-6	ASSLVTGAGANVLT
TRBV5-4	ASSLELAGGGELF
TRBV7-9	SSSGSGAYGNQPQH
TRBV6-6	ASRQGTSGDGYT
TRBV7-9	ASSLGGTFSGNTIY
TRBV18	ASSSTGLTGELF
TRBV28	ASTRGGIGNQPQH
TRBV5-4	ASSLDRKSEKLF
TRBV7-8	ASSPGGTEAF
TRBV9	ASSVSPFDRGNEQY
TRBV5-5	ASSFSGFYEQY
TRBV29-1	SVESVMNTGELF
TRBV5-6	ASSDTIAGTAYEQY
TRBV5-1	ASSRDRASGNTIY